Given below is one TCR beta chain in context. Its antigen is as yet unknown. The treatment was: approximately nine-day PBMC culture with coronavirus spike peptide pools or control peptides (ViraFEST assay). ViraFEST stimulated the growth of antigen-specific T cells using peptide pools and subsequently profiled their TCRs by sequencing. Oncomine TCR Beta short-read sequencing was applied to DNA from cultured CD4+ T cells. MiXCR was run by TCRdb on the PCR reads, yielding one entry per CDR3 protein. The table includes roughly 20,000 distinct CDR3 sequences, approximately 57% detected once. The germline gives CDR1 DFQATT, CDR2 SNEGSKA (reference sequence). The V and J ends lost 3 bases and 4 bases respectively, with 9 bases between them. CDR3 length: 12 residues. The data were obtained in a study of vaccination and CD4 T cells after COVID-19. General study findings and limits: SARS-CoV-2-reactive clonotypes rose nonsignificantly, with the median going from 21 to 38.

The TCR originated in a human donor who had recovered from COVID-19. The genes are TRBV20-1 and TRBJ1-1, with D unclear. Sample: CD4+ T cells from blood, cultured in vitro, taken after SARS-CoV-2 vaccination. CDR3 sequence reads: CSASAVPTEAFF. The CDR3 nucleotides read TGCAGTGCTAGTGCCGTTCCCACTGAAGCTTTCTTT.